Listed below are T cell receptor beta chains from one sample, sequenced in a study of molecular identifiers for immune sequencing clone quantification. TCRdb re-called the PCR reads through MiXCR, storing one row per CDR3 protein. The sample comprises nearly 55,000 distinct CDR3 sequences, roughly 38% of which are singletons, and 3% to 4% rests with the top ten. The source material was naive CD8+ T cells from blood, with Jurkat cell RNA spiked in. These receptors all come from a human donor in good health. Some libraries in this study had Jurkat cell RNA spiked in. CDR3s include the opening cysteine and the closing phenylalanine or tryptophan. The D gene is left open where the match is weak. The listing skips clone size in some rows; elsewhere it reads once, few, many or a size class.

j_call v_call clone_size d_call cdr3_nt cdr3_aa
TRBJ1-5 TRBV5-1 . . TGCGCCAGCGGTAGAGGTTCCAATCAGCCCCAGCATTTT CASGRGSNQPQHF
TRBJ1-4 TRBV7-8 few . TGTGCCAGCAGCTTAGTTTCGGAAAAACTGTTTTTT CASSLVSEKLFF
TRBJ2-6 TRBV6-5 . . TGTGCCAGCAGTTTCTCCTCTGGGGCCAACGTCCTGACTTTC CASSFSSGANVLTF
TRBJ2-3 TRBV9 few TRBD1 TGTGCCAGCAGCGTCGGGACAGGGGGTCTCTCTAGCACAGATACGCAGTATTTT CASSVGTGGLSSTDTQYF
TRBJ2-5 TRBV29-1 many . TGCAGCGCCCCACTCCGGGGCCAAGAGACCCAGTACTTC CSAPLRGQETQYF
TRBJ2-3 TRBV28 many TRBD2 TGTGCCAGCAGTTCACGGACTAGCGGGAGCGGTACGCAGTATTTT CASSSRTSGSGTQYF
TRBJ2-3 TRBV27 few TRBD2 TGTGCCAGCAGTTCGGGACTAGGTAGCACAGATACGCAGTATTTT CASSSGLGSTDTQYF
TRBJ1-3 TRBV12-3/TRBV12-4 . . TGTGCCAGCAGGACCGGGGGGACAACTGGAAACACCATATATTTT CASRTGGTTGNTIYF
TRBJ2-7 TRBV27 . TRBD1 TGTGCCAGCGGCCCGGGACAGGGTATCTACGAGCAGTACTTC CASGPGQGIYEQYF
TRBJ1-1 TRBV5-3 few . TGTGCCAGCAGCGATCGAGTAAACACTGAAGCTTTCTTT CASSDRVNTEAFF